This T cell receptor (beta chain) was captured in a study of beta chain features in type 1 diabetes. By way of CD45RO/CCR7/CD25/CD127/CD95/CD27, the CD4+ regulatory, stem cell-like memory, central memory and naive cells were sorted. Broader study findings: Sampled from patients, naive, central memory and Treg TCRB repertoires appeared more similar than those sampled from healthy donors. Any PCR bias toward short templates would affect both groups alike. Among patients with Type 1 diabetes, TCRB CDR3s were moderately but significantly shorter in every one of the four CD4+ subsets.

The isolated RNA, all of it, was reverse transcribed, so expressed TCRB transcripts were what got sequenced. Data came from immunoSEQ multiplex PCR; TCRdb stores just in-frame clones and leaves some out. Of around 110,000 clones listed, around 17% are singletons. Germline V gene lookup returns CDR1 SGHTA and CDR2 FQGNSA. The CDR3 contains 17 residues. The ends were cut back, 1 base at V and 7 bases at J, with 17 bases in the middle. This clone was recorded at least ten times. What it recognizes is unknown. The sequence derives from a man aged 25-45 years with type 1 diabetes. Sequenced sample: central memory CD4+ T cells from blood. V gene TRBV7-2 combines with J gene TRBJ1-6; D is ambiguous. In nucleotides, the CDR3 is TGTGCCAGCAGCTTAGTTCGGGCGGCAGGCGAGAATTCACCCCTCCACTTT. It specifies CASSLVRAAGENSPLHF.